A selection of T cell receptor beta chains follows, all from one sample in a study of T cell responses to AZD1222 COVID-19 vaccine. Method: immunoSEQ multiplex PCR; TCRdb's copy keeps in-frame clones and lacks some. The sample has approximately 150,000 clones, 80% to 90% seen once. Sample: peripheral blood, taken 28 days after the second dose of the MenACWY control vaccine. These receptors were obtained from an adult who received the MenACWY meningococcal vaccine as a control. CDR3s include the opening cysteine and the closing phenylalanine or tryptophan. The D gene is left open where the match is weak. Size is stated for part of the rows, as once, few or many counts, or as a class when the clone is expanded.

>TRBJ1-1|TRBV29-1|NA|TRBD1
TGCAGCGTTGAACCCGGGACAGGGGCCCCTCGCACTGAAGCTTTCTTT
CSVEPGTGAPRTEAFF
>TRBJ2-1|TRBV7-9|NA|TRBD2
TGTGCCAGCAGCTCGGGACTAGCGGGAGTGGGTGAGCAGTTCTTC
CASSSGLAGVGEQFF
>TRBJ2-4|TRBV27|NA|NA
TGTGCTCAGGGGCTAGCCAAAAACATTCAGTACTTC
CAQGLAKNIQYF
>TRBJ1-1|TRBV11-1|NA|NA
TGTGCCAGCAGCTTAATGAGGGGTCCGAACACTGAAGCTTTCTTT
CASSLMRGPNTEAFF
>TRBJ2-7|TRBV19|NA|TRBD2
TGTGCCAGTAGCCCCGCGGGAGGTACCTACGAGCAGTACTTC
CASSPAGGTYEQYF
>TRBJ1-1|TRBV30|NA|NA
TGTGCCTGGAGCGGGTCTTCGTGGGACACTGAAGCTTTCTTT
CAWSGSSWDTEAFF
>TRBJ2-2|TRBV10-1|NA|NA
TGCGCCAGCAGTGAGTCTAATGGGCGAGGGAACACCGGGGAGCTGTTTTTT
CASSESNGRGNTGELFF
>TRBJ2-7|TRBV28|NA|NA
TGTGCCAGCAGTTTGCCCCCGATTCCGGAGCAGTACTTC
CASSLPPIPEQYF
>TRBJ2-2|TRBV11-3|once|TRBD1
TGTGCCAGCAGCTTAGGCGCGACAGGGGCCACCGGGGAGCTGTTTTTT
CASSLGATGATGELFF
>TRBJ1-1|TRBV28|NA|NA
TGTGCCAGCAGTCCCCCGATACCCCGGACTCGGATGAACACTGAAGCTTTCTTT
CASSPPIPRTRMNTEAFF
>TRBJ2-7|TRBV30|NA|NA
TGTGCCTGGAGTGGGGCTCGTCATAATGCCTACGAGCAGTACTTC
CAWSGARHNAYEQYF
>TRBJ2-7|TRBV5-1|NA|TRBD2
TGCGCCAGCAGCCCCTGGCCCAGCGGGAGAACCTACGAGCAGTACTTC
CASSPWPSGRTYEQYF
>TRBJ2-3|TRBV29-1|NA|NA
TGCAGCGTCCGGACTGCAGATACGCAGTATTTT
CSVRTADTQYF
>TRBJ2-3|TRBV10-3|NA|NA
TGTGCCACCCAGCGAGGGAGTAGCACAGATACGCAGTATTTT
CATQRGSSTDTQYF
>TRBJ2-7|TRBV28|NA|NA
TGTGCCAGCAGTTTAGAACACGAGCAGTACTTC
CASSLEHEQYF
>TRBJ1-1|TRBV30|NA|NA
TGTGCCTGGGCGGGGAACACTGAAGCTTTCTTT
CAWAGNTEAFF
>TRBJ1-3|TRBV28|NA|TRBD1
TGTGCCAGCAGCCGTGGGACAGGGGCACGCGGAAACACCATATATTTT
CASSRGTGARGNTIYF
>TRBJ1-2|TRBV27|NA|TRBD1
TGTGCCAGCAGTCCGAGGGGGGGGCACAGGGGAGTTTACTATGGCTACACCTTC
CASSPRGGHRGVYYGYTF
>TRBJ1-2|TRBV7-9|NA|TRBD1
TGTGCCAGCAGCATGGGACAGGGATTCTTCGGCTACACCTTC
CASSMGQGFFGYTF
>TRBJ2-7|TRBV28|NA|TRBD1
TGTGCCAGCAGTCTACCGGGACAGGGGTTCTACGAGCAGTACTTC
CASSLPGQGFYEQYF
>TRBJ2-7|TRBV11-3|NA|TRBD2
TGTGCCAGCAGCCCCGGGGGGGCAGGGCAAGTCGAGCAGTACTTC
CASSPGGAGQVEQYF
>TRBJ2-3|TRBV18|NA|NA
TGTGCCAGCTCAATCCGGGAGCAGGTAGATACGCAGTATTTT
CASSIREQVDTQYF
>TRBJ2-3|TRBV4-3|NA|NA
TGCGCCAGCAGCCAAGATCGGGCCTCCACAGATACGCAGTATTTT
CASSQDRASTDTQYF
>TRBJ1-4|TRBV5-4|NA|NA
TGTGCCAGCAGCTTGGGGACAGAGAATGAAAAACTGTTTTTT
CASSLGTENEKLFF
>TRBJ2-7|TRBV18|NA|NA
TGTGCCAGCTCACCCCACAAAGAGACGTACGAGCAGTACTTC
CASSPHKETYEQYF
>TRBJ2-3|TRBV9|NA|NA
TGTGCCAGCAGCGTAATGACAGATACGCAGTATTTT
CASSVMTDTQYF
>TRBJ1-2|TRBV6-1|NA|TRBD1
TGTGCCAGCAGTGAAGCGCTTTGGACAGGTATAAACTATGGCTACACCTTC
CASSEALWTGINYGYTF
>TRBJ1-1|TRBV10-3|NA|NA
TGTGCCATCAGTCTATCGACAGATATTATTGAAGCTTTCTTT
CAISLSTDIIEAFF
>TRBJ1-5|TRBV30|NA|NA
TGTGCCGCAACAGGGAATAGCAATCAGCCCCAGCATTTT
CAATGNSNQPQHF
>TRBJ2-3|TRBV4-2|NA|NA
TGTGCCAGCAGCCAAGTAACAGATACGCAGTATTTT
CASSQVTDTQYF
>TRBJ2-5|TRBV7-2|few|TRBD2
TGTGCCAGCAGCTTCCAGGGAGGGAAAGAGACCCAGTACTTC
CASSFQGGKETQYF
>TRBJ2-5|TRBV7-2|NA|TRBD2
TGTGCCGGGGGACTAGCGGGTCAAGAGACCCAGTACTTC
CAGGLAGQETQYF
>TRBJ1-5|TRBV18|NA|NA
TGTGCCAGCTCACCCGATTACAGGGATGAGAGTAGCAATCAGCCCCAGCATTTT
CASSPDYRDESSNQPQHF
>TRBJ1-2|TRBV7-2|NA|NA
TGTGCCAGCAGCTTATCAGGGGAACACGGCTACACCTTC
CASSLSGEHGYTF
>TRBJ1-3|TRBV27|NA|NA
TGTGCCAGCAGTCCATTTATCGGCTTGGGTCCACGAAACACCATATATTTT
CASSPFIGLGPRNTIYF
>TRBJ1-5|TRBV4-2|NA|NA
TGTGCCAGCAGCCAAGGGGGGGTTGACAATCAGCCCCAGCATTTT
CASSQGGVDNQPQHF
>TRBJ1-1|TRBV2|NA|NA
TGTGCCAGCAGCCCTCGGGTGGGAGCTTTCTTT
CASSPRVGAFF
>TRBJ1-1|TRBV20-1|NA|NA
TGCAGTGCTAGTTACCGGGACAAAGCTTTCTTT
CSASYRDKAFF
>TRBJ2-7|TRBV3-1/TRBV3-2|NA|NA
TGTGCCAGCAGCCAAGATGGCGCTCGCGAGCAGTACTTC
CASSQDGAREQYF
>TRBJ1-6|TRBV7-2|once|NA
TGTGCCAGCAGCCCTGAAGGACCCTCGTATTCACCCCTCCACTTT
CASSPEGPSYSPLHF
>TRBJ1-4|TRBV7-9|NA|NA
TGTGCCAGCAGCGGGGCCGGGGCAACTAATGAAAAACTGTTTTTT
CASSGAGATNEKLFF
>TRBJ1-2|TRBV5-5|once|NA
TGTGCCAGCAGCTTTCGGAGGGTCGAGAATGGCTACACCTTC
CASSFRRVENGYTF
>TRBJ2-7|TRBV27|NA|NA
TGTGCCAGCAGTTTACTAGGGCAGAGTTTCTACGAGCAGTACTTC
CASSLLGQSFYEQYF
>TRBJ2-5|TRBV3-1/TRBV3-2|NA|TRBD2
TGTGCCAGCAGCCAAGGACTAGCGGGAGGACACGAGACCCAGTACTTC
CASSQGLAGGHETQYF
>TRBJ1-1|TRBV28|once|NA
TGTGCCAGCAGCATTTATGTGCTGGCGGAAGCTTTCTTT
CASSIYVLAEAFF
>TRBJ1-1|TRBV12-5|few|NA
TGTGCTAGTGGTTGGCAGGGAGGGACTGAAGCTTTCTTT
CASGWQGGTEAFF
>TRBJ2-7|TRBV29-1|NA|TRBD2
TGCAGCGTTGAACTAGCGGGAGGAAGTTCCTACGAGCAGTACTTC
CSVELAGGSSYEQYF
>TRBJ1-5|TRBV15|NA|NA
TGTGCCACCAGCAAGGGGAATCAGCCCCAGCATTTT
CATSKGNQPQHF
>TRBJ2-3|TRBV7-3|NA|NA
TGTGCCAGCAGCTGGACTCGGGCAGATACGCAGTATTTT
CASSWTRADTQYF
>TRBJ1-3|TRBV30|NA|NA
TGTGCCTGGAGTGTAGGGCACTCTGGAAACACCATATATTTT
CAWSVGHSGNTIYF
>TRBJ2-4|TRBV11-2|NA|NA
TGTGCCAGCAGCCAAAGGGGGGGAGTGGCTCCGAACATTCAGTACTTC
CASSQRGGVAPNIQYF
>TRBJ1-2|TRBV7-8|NA|TRBD1
TGTGCCAGCAGCCCCGGGACAGAAGGCTACACCTTC
CASSPGTEGYTF
>TRBJ1-6|TRBV13|once|NA
TGTGCCAGCAGCTTGGGGGGATCTAATTCACCCCTCCACTTT
CASSLGGSNSPLHF
>TRBJ1-2|TRBV24-1|NA|TRBD1
TGTGCCACCAGCGGGACAGGGATCGGCTACACCTTT
CATSGTGIGYTF